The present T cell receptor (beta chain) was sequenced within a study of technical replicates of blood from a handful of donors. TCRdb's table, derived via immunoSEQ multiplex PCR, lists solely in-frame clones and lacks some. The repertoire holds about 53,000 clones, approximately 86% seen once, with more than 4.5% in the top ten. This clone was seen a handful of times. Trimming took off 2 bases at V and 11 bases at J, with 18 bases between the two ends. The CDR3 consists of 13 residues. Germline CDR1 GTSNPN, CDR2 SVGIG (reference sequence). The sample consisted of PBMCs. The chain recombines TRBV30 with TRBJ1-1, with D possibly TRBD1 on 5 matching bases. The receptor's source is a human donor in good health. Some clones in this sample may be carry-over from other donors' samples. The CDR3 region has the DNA TGTGCCTGGAGTTCAGGAGGGGCCGTTCCCGCTTTCTTT. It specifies CAWSSGGAVPAFF.